This T cell receptor beta chain was captured in a study of T cells in Graves' hyperthyroidism and ophthalmopathy. Study-wide results and limits: The majority of expanded thyroid clonotypes above 0.001 also appeared in blood. Separating ophthalmopathy from stable hyperthyroidism was achieved by a 13 V-J model.

With 6 bases clipped from V and 7 bases from J, the junction kept 7 bases outside the gene matches. The CDR3 runs to 13 residues. The germline gives CDR1 SNHLY, CDR2 FYNNEI. RNA transcripts provided the source from which TCR beta CDR3 regions were amplified. Primed by the HTBI set, a first-round RT-PCR was run on the TCR CDR3. Each CDR3 protein gets one entry after TCRdb re-called the multiplex PCR reads with MiXCR. The sample yields around 300,000 distinct CDR3 sequences, around 15% seen once. This clonotype appeared many times. Its antigen is currently unknown. Clinical symptoms, serum thyroxine and TRAb, thyroid ultrasound and orbital computed tomography together formed the diagnostic basis.

This receptor was taken from a woman in her 40s with Graves' ophthalmopathy. This sequence joins TRBV2 and TRBJ2-5; 8 bases are a match to TRBD2. What was sequenced was blood. CDR3 sequence: CASSGLGGGTQYF. In DNA, the CDR3 is TGTGCCAGCAGCGGACTCGGGGGGGGGACCCAGTACTTC.